The source of this T cell receptor (beta chain) is a study of T cells in Graves' hyperthyroidism and ophthalmopathy. Amplification of TCR beta CDR3 regions used RNA as the template. An initial round of RT-PCR targeting the TCR CDR3 relied on the HTBI primer set. Using its own MiXCR run on the multiplex PCR reads, TCRdb lists one record per CDR3 protein. The repertoire has 600,000 to 750,000 distinct CDR3 sequences, 17% of them found once; the top ten carry roughly 16%. The length of the CDR3 is 15 residues. V shed 0 bases and J 7 bases; nucleotides not matched to a gene: 5. Germline V CDR1 and CDR2: SGHRS, YFSETQ.

The sample taken for sequencing was blood. The sequence was obtained from a man aged 45-60 years with Graves' hyperthyroidism. The chain couples TRBV5-1 to TRBJ2-1; the match to TRBD2 covers 9 bases. In DNA, the CDR3 is TGCGCCAGCAGCTTGGTGTCTAGCGGGAAAAATGAGCAGTTCTTC. This encodes CASSLVSSGKNEQFF.